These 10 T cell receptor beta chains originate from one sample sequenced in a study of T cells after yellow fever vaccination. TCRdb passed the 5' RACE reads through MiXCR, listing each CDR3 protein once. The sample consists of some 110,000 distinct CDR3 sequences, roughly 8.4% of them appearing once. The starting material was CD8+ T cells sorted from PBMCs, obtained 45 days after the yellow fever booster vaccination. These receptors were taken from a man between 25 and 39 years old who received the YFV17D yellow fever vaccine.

CDR3 nucleotide sequence: TGCGCCAGCAGCTTGTTGCTAGCCTCAGATACGCAGTATTTT. Protein: CASSLLLASDTQYF. V and J are TRBV5-1 and TRBJ2-3, with D perhaps TRBD2 (5 bases). The length of the CDR3 is 14 residues. Germline CDR1 and CDR2: SGHRS and YFSETQ. V was pared by 1 base and J by 4 bases, with 10 bases between.

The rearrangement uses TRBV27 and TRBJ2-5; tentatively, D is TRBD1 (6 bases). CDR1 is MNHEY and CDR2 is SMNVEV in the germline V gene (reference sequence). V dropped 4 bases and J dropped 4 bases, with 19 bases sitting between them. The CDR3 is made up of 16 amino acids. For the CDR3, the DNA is TGTGCCAGCAGTTCGGTGGGACACCTGAGGGGAGAGACCCAGTACTTC. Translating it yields CASSSVGHLRGETQYF.

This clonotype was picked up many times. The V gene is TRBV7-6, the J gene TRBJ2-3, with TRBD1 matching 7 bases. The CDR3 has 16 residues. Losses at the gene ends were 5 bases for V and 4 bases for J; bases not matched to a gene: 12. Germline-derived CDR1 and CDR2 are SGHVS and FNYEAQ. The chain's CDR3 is CASSLRQGSFADTQYF. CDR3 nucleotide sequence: TGTGCCAGCAGCCTCAGACAGGGATCATTCGCAGATACGCAGTATTTT.

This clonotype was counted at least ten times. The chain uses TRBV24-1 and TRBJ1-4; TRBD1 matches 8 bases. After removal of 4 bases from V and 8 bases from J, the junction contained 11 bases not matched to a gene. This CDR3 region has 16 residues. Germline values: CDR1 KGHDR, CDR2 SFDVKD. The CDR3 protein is CATSEYQGAWNEKLFF. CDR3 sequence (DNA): TGTGCCACCAGTGAGTACCAGGGGGCGTGGAACGAAAAACTGTTTTTT.

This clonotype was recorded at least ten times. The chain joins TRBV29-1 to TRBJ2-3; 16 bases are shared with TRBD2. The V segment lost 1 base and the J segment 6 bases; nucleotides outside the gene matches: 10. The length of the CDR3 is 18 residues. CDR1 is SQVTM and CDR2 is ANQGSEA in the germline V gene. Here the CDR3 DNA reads TGCAGCGTTGAAGGGCAAACCGGGACTAGCGGGAGGGCCGATACGCAGTATTTT. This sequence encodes CSVEGQTGTSGRADTQYF.

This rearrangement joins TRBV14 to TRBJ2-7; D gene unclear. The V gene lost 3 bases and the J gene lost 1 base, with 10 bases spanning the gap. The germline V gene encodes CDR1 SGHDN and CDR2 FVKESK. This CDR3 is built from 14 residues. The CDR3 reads CASSHPVDSYEQYF. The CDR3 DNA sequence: TGTGCCAGCAGCCACCCGGTCGATTCCTACGAGCAGTACTTC.

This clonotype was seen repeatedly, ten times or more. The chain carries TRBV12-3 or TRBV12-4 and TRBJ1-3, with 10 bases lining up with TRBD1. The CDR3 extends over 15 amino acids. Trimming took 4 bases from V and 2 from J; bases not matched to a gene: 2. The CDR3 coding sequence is TGTGCCAGCAGTTCCGGACAGGGGGCTGGAAACACCATATATTTT. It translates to CASSSGQGAGNTIYF.

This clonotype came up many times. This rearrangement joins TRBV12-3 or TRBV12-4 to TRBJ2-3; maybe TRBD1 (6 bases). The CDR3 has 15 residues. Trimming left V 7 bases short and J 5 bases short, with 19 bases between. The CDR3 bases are TGTGCCAGCACCCGGGCAGGGGAGAGGGGAGATACGCAGTATTTT. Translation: CASTRAGERGDTQYF.

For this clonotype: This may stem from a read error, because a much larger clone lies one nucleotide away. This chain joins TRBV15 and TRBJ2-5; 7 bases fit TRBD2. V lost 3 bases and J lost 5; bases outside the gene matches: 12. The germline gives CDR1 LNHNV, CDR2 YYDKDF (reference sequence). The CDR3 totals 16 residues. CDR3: CATSSTSALRFETQYF. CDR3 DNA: TGTGCCACCAGCAGTACTAGCGCCCTAAGGTTCGAGACCCAGTACTTC.

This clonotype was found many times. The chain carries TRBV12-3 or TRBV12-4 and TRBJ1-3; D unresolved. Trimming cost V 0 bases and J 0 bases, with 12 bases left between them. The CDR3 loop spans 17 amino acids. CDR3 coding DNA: TGTGCCAGCAGTTTAGCGCAGAACACCGACTCTGGAAACACCATATATTTT. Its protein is CASSLAQNTDSGNTIYF.